What follows is one T cell receptor (beta chain) and its context. The antigen is not known. 5'RACE template switching built TCR beta cDNA with unique molecular identifiers. TCRdb re-called the 5' RACE reads; every CDR3 protein appears as one record, without DNA. The sample table sets out approximately 550,000 distinct CDR3 sequences. The sample originates from a study of T cells expressing NK-cell markers. Study in general: Among the eight sequenced donors, seven tested HCMV-seropositive and one tested seronegative. Broader study findings: Topping the CD3+CD56-NKG2C+ fraction as well were these clonotypes, in a few donors. In five or six donors, dominant NKG2C+ clonotypes were roughly 1.0-8% of CD8+ T cells.

Per the germline V gene, CDR1 is SGHAT and CDR2 is FQNNGV. The CDR3 contains 17 residues. The chain couples TRBV11-2 to TRBJ2-4; TCRdb gives TRBD1 as the D gene, but with no DNA this cannot be confirmed. The source of this sequence is a young man in good health. The sequenced material came from blood T cells: a sorted CD56 or NKG2C T cell subset, CD4+ or CD8+ T cells, or bulk PBMC T cells (not recorded which). The CDR3 region is CASSTSDPLAPKNIQYF.